This T cell receptor beta chain was identified in a study of blood T cell repertoires in COVID-19. As for the study in general: COVID-19 samples, acute and convalescent, were from the United States, Italy and Spain. From T cells, B-cell-depleted T cells, or PBMCs came the material, which was cDNA or gDNA.

Authors' processing steps: Nucleated cell number was recorded as an estimate derived from reference gene primer amplification. Clones were sequenced by immunoSEQ multiplex PCR, and TCRdb holds only the in-frame ones, with some missing. The D gene and trimming were derived from the DNA, and the V and J assignments and clone size from that table. The sample lists about 230,000 clones; more than 65% were seen once. The CDR3 length is 15 residues. The germline gives CDR1 SGHTA, CDR2 FQGTGA. Trimming removed 9 bases at V and 3 bases at J, with 21 bases between. A few counts support this clone. This chain uses TRBV7-3 with TRBJ2-7; possible D gene TRBD2, 5 bases. The sequencing input was peripheral blood. This clonotype was sampled from a man over 45 with active or convalescent COVID-19. The CDR3, as DNA: TGTGCCAGTTCATTGGGGAGCGGCACCGGCTACGAGCAGTACTTC. This encodes CASSLGSGTGYEQYF. The full variable domain, in which reference TRBV7-3 and TRBJ2-7 provide the parts outside the CDR3, is GAGVSQTPSNKVTEKGKYVELRCDPISGHTALYWYRQSLGQGPEFLIYFQGTGAADDSGLPNDRFFAVRPEGSVSTLKIQRTERGDSAVYLCASSLGSGTGYEQYFGPGTRLTVT.